This T cell receptor (beta chain) came from a study of T cell changes during pregnancy in multiple sclerosis. TCRdb keeps only in-frame clones here, not all; method: immunoSEQ multiplex PCR. The sample comprises about 36,000 clones, 88% of which are singletons, and over 0.5% rests with the top ten. CDR1 is GTSNPN and CDR2 is SVGIG in the germline V gene (reference sequence). Trimming stripped 3 bases from V and 0 bases from J, with 8 bases between. This CDR3 is 13 amino acids long. In this sample, this clone turned up a few times. The sequenced sample was CD4+ T cells from peripheral blood mononuclear cells, obtained in the first trimester of pregnancy. The sequence came from a female donor with multiple sclerosis, enrolled in a pregnancy study. V usage is TRBV30 and J usage is TRBJ1-1; weak D call: TRBD1 (5 bases). In DNA, the CDR3 is TGTGCCTGGAGGACAGATATGAACACTGAAGCTTTCTTT. This gives the protein CAWRTDMNTEAFF. The variable domain in full, completed from reference TRBV30 and TRBJ1-1, reads SQTIHQWPATLVQPVGSPLSLECTVEGTSNPNLYWYRQAAGRGLQLLFYSVGIGQISSEVPQNLSASRPQDRQFILSSKKLLLSDSGFYLCAWRTDMNTEAFFGQGTRLTVV.